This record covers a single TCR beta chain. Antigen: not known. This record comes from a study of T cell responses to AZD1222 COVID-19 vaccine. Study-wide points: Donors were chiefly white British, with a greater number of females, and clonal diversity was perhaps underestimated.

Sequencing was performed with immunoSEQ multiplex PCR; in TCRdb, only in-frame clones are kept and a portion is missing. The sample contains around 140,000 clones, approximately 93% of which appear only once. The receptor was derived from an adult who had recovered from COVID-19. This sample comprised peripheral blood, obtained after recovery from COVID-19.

The DNA of the CDR3 is TGTGCCAGCAGCTTTTCCTCTAGCGGGAGCACAGATACGCAGTATTTT. Its protein is CASSFSSSGSTDTQYF. The V and J genes are TRBV7-9 and TRBJ2-3; 8 bases are shared with TRBD2. This CDR3 has 16 residues. The germline V gene has CDR1 SEHNR and CDR2 FQNEAQ (reference sequence). V lost 3 bases, J lost 0 bases, and 5 bases stayed unmatched.